This T cell receptor beta chain was obtained from a study of T-cell memory formation after mild COVID-19. The overall study: In these data, TCR clusters were largely donor specific. Study observations and caveats: Nothing showed for sure that second-wave clones peaking on day 37 were SARS-CoV-2 specific. For contracting clones, CD4+ ones sat mainly in CM and EM, CD8+ in EMRA. Cross-reactive memory seemingly joined, as some responding clones were found in pre-infection memory.

This clonotype was found many times. Its antigen is not identified. TCRdb processed the 5' RACE reads anew with MiXCR; each CDR3 protein has one entry. In the table there are about 190,000 distinct CDR3 sequences, around 20% of which are singletons. The source of this sequence is an adult woman who had mild COVID-19 (a few samples of this study predate the infection). Cell type and time point are not known. The specimen sequenced was PBMCs or a T cell subset sorted from them (not recorded which).

CDR3 sequence: CASSPLGGELFF. The CDR3 nucleotides read TGTGCCAGCAGCCCGCTGGGCGGGGAGCTGTTTTTT. The chain joins TRBV11-3 to TRBJ2-2; the D is unclear. Germline V gene data show CDR1 as SGHNT and CDR2 as YENEEA. This CDR3 contains 12 residues. With 5 bases removed from V and 7 bases from J, the gap between germline ends came to 8 bases.